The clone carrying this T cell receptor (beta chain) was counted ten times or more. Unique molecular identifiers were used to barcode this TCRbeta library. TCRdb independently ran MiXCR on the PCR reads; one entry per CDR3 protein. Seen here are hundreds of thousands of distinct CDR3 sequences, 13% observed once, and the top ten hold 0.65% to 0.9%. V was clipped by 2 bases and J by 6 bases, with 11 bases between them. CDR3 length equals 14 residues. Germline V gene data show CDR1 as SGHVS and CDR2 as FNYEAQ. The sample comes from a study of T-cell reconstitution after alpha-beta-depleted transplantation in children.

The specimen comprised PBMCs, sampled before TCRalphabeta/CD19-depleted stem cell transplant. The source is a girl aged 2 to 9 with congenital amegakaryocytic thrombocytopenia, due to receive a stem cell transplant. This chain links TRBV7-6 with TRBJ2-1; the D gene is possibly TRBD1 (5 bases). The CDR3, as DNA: TGTGCCAGCAGCTTAAGCAGTAGGGGCAATGAGCAGTTCTTC. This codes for CASSLSSRGNEQFF.